Below are 10 T cell receptor beta chains sequenced from a single sample in a study of blood T cell repertoires in COVID-19. Here immunoSEQ multiplex PCR was the method, and the copy in TCRdb shows in-frame clones only, minus some. The table has about 220,000 clones, about 80% seen once. What was sequenced was peripheral blood. These receptors all stem from a young woman who had recovered from COVID-19.

V gene TRBV6-1 combines with J gene TRBJ1-5, with D possibly being TRBD1 (6 bases). Germline CDR1 is MNHNS and CDR2 is SASEGT. The CDR3 has 18 residues. V was pared by 2 bases and J by 3 bases, with 20 bases between. In nucleotides, the CDR3 is TGTGCCAGCAGTGAAATTAGGGGAACAGGGTCAATCAATCAGCCCCAGCATTTT. Encoded protein: CASSEIRGTGSINQPQHF.

The chain links TRBV9 to TRBJ1-4; 9 nucleotides align to TRBD1. The CDR3 extends over 16 amino acids. Trimming took 2 bases from V and 3 from J; bases not matched to a gene: 5. Germline V gene lookup returns CDR1 SGDLS and CDR2 YYNGEE. For the CDR3, the DNA is TGTGCCAGCAGCGTGGGGGGACAGGGCTCTAATGAAAAACTGTTTTTT. Protein: CASSVGGQGSNEKLFF.

The genes are TRBV28 and TRBJ2-7; the match to TRBD2 covers 8 bases. V dropped 8 bases and J dropped 1; count of bases not matched to a gene: 10. Germline loops: CDR1 MDHEN, CDR2 SYDVKM. The length of the CDR3 is 15 residues. This CDR3 reads CASRSAGGMSYEQYF. The CDR3 DNA sequence: TGTGCCAGCCGAAGCGCGGGAGGCATGTCCTACGAGCAGTACTTC. Using reference TRBV28 and TRBJ2-7 for the parts outside the CDR3, the full variable domain is DVKVTQSSRYLVKRTGEKVFLECVQDMDHENMFWYRQDPGLGLRLIYFSYDVKMKEKGDIPEGYSVSREKKERFSLILESASTNQTSMYLCASRSAGGMSYEQYFGPGTRLTVT.

V is TRBV4-1 and J is TRBJ2-6; D not resolved. CDR1 and CDR2 from the germline V gene are MGHRA and YSYEKL. The CDR3 totals 14 residues. Trimming left V 2 bases short and J 0 bases short, with 2 bases between. For the CDR3, the DNA is TGCGCCAGCAGCCAACACTCTGGGGCCAACGTCCTGACTTTC. This encodes CASSQHSGANVLTF.

Comments on this clone: This may come from a read error, since a much larger clone is one base off. Other DNA sequences in the sample encode the same CDR3. The CDR3 bases are TGTGCTAGCAGTGAAGCTGGGCTACCCGAGCAGTACTTC. Its protein is CASSEAGLPEQYF. The rearrangement links TRBV2 to TRBJ2-7, with D hard to call. In germline, CDR1 is SNHLY, CDR2 FYNNEI. This CDR3 comprises 13 residues.

The genes are TRBV12-3 or TRBV12-4 and TRBJ2-1, with 7 bases matching TRBD1. The CDR3 runs 12 residues. V lost 4 bases to trimming and J lost 9 bases; unmatched junction nucleotides: 3. The CDR3 sequence: CASSSQGLEQFF. The DNA of the CDR3 is TGTGCCAGCAGTTCACAGGGGCTTGAGCAGTTCTTC.

This clone occurred once. This sequence joins TRBV7-3 and TRBJ2-7; 11 bases agree with TRBD1. This CDR3 region has 14 residues. The V gene end was trimmed by 2 bases and the J gene end by 6 bases; junction bases not matched to a gene: 3. Germline-derived CDR1 and CDR2 are SGHTA and FQGTGA. CDR3 residues: CASSLSGTGGEQYF. CDR3 sequence (DNA): TGTGCCAGCAGCTTATCCGGGACAGGGGGCGAGCAGTACTTC.

The rearrangement joins TRBV9 to TRBJ2-5; 9 positions match TRBD1. CDR1 and CDR2 (germline): SGDLS, YYNGEE. This CDR3 has 18 residues. The junction had 13 bases not matched to a gene; V was cut back by 3 bases and J by 1 base. In DNA form, the CDR3 reads TGTGCCAGCAGCGCCCCCCGGACAGGGGCCCCCCTCCAAGAGACCCAGTACTTC. Encoded protein: CASSAPRTGAPLQETQYF.

This clone was recorded only once. This chain joins TRBV7-9 and TRBJ2-2; 8 positions match TRBD2. The CDR3 totals 13 residues. After removal of 4 bases from V and 9 bases from J, the junction contained 4 bases not matched to a gene. From germline, CDR1 is SEHNR and CDR2 FQNEAQ (reference sequence). CDR3 DNA sequence: TGTGCCAGCAGCTGGGATAGCGGGAGGGAGCTGTTTTTT. It encodes CASSWDSGRELFF.

The genes are TRBV28 and TRBJ2-2; no clear D. This CDR3 spans 15 amino acids. Trimming shortened V by 6 bases and J by 0 bases, and 11 bases separated the two germline ends. Germline V gene sequence: CDR1 MDHEN, CDR2 SYDVKM. The CDR3 region has the DNA TGTGCCAGCAGGATGTCGATAGCGAACACCGGGGAGCTGTTTTTT. This sequence encodes CASRMSIANTGELFF.